This T cell receptor beta chain came from a study of shared clonotypes between healthy human individuals. Study summary: Researchers assigned three CD4 naive, three CD4 memory, two CD8 naive and one CD8 memory plate to each donor.

Sequenced by immunoSEQ multiplex PCR; TCRdb stores in-frame clones only, minus some. The profile shows nearly 2 million clones, about 95% of them singletons. Positive CCR7 selection of CD45RO-negative cells yielded the naive CD8 cells, and terminally differentiated effector memory CD45RA+ cells were excluded. Turning to this clone: Within the sample, other DNA sequences also encode this same CDR3.

The sequence was obtained from a man younger than 35 in good health. The sample consisted of naive CD8+ T cells sorted from blood.

The CDR3 DNA is TGTGCCAGCAGCTTAGGGGGTAACTATGGCTACACCTTC. This sequence encodes CASSLGGNYGYTF. This chain connects TRBV11-2 to TRBJ1-2; D gene ambiguous. Germline CDR1 reads SGHAT; CDR2 reads FQNNGV. The CDR3 loop spans 13 amino acids. Trimming took 1 base from V and 1 from J, leaving 4 bases between them.